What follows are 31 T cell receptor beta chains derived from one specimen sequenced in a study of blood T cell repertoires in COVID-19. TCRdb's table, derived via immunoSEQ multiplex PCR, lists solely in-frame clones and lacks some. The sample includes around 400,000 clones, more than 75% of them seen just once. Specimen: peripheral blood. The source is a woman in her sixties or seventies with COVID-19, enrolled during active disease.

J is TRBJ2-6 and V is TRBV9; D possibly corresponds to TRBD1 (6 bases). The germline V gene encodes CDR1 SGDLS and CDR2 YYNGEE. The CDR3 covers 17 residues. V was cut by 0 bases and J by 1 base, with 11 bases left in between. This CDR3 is CASSVGTVTSGANVLTF. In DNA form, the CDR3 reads TGTGCCAGCAGCGTAGGGACAGTGACTTCTGGGGCCAACGTCCTGACTTTC.

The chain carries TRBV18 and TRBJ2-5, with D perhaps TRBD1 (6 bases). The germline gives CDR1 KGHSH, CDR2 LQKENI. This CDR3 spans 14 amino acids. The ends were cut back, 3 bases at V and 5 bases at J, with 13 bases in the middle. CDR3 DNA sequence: TGTGCCAGCTCACCGTACAGGGTGAGGGAGACCCAGTACTTC. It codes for CASSPYRVRETQYF. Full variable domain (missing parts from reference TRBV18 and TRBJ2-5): NAGVMQNPRHLVRRRGQEARLRCSPMKGHSHVYWYRQLPEEGLKFMVYLQKENIIDESGMPKERFSAEFPKEGPSILRIQQVVRGDSAAYFCASSPYRVRETQYFGPGTRLLVL.

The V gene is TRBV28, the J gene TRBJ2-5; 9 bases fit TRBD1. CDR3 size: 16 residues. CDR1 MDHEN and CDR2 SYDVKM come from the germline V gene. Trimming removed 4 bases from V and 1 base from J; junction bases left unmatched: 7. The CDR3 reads CASSSRTGAIQETQYF. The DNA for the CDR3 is TGTGCCAGCAGTTCACGGACAGGGGCTATCCAAGAGACCCAGTACTTC.

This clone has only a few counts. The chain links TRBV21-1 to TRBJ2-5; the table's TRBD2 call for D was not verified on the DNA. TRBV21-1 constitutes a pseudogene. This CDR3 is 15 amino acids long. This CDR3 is CASISSGGQQETQYF. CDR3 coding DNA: TGTGCCAGCATTTCAAGCGGGGGGCAACAAGAGACCCAGTACTTC.

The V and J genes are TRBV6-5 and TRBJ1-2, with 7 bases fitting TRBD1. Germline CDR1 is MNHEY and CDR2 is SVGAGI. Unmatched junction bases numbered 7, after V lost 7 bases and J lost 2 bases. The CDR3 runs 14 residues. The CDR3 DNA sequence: TGTGCCAGCACTTTACGCAGGGGGAACTATGGCTACACCTTC. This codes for CASTLRRGNYGYTF.

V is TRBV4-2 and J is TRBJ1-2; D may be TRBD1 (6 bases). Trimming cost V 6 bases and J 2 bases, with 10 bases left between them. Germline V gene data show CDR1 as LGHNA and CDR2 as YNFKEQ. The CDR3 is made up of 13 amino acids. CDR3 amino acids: CASSHTGNYGYTF. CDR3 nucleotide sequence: TGTGCCAGCAGTCACACAGGGAACTATGGCTACACCTTC.

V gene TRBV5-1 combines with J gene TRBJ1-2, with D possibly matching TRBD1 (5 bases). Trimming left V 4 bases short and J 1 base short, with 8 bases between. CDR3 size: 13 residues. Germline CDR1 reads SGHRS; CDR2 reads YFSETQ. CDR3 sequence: CASSQTVNYGYTF. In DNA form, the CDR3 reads TGCGCCAGCAGCCAGACAGTTAACTATGGCTACACCTTC.

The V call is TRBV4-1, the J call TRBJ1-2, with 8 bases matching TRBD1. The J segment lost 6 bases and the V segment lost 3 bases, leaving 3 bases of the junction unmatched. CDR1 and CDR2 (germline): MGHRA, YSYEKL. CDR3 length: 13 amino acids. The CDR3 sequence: CASSHRTGNGYTF. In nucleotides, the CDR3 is TGCGCCAGCAGCCACCGGACAGGGAATGGCTACACCTTC.

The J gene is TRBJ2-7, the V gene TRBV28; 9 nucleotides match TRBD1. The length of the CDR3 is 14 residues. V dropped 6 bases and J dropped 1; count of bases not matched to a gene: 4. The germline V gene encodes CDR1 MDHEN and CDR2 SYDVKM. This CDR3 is CASRTGGLSYEQYF. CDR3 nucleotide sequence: TGTGCCAGCAGAACAGGGGGCCTTTCCTACGAGCAGTACTTC.

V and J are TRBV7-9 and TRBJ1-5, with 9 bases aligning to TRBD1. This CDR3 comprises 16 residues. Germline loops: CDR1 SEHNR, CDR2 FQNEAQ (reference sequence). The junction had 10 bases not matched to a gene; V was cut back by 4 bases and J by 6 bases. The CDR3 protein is CASSSSRDRESQPQHF. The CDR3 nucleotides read TGTGCCAGCAGCTCGTCCCGGGACAGGGAAAGTCAGCCCCAGCATTTT.

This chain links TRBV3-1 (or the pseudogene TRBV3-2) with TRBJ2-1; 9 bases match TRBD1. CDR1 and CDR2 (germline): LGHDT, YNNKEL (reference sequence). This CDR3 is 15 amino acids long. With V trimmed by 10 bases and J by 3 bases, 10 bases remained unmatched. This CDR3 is CATQTGTGIYNEQFF. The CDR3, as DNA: TGTGCCACCCAGACCGGGACAGGGATCTACAATGAGCAGTTCTTC.

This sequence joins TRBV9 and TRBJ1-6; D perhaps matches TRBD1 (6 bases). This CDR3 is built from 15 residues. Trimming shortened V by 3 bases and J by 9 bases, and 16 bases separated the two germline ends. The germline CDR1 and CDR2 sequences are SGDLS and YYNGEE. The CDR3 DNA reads TGTGCCAGCAGCGCCCAAAACAGGGTCGGTTCACCCCTCCACTTT. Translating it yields CASSAQNRVGSPLHF.

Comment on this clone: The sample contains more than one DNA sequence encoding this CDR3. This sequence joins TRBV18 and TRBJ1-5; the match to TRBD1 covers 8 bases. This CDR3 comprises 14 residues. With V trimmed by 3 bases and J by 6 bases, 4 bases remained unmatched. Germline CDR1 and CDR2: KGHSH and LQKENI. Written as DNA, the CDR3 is TGTGCCAGCTCACCGACAGGGGCGGGTCAGCCCCAGCATTTT. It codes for CASSPTGAGQPQHF.

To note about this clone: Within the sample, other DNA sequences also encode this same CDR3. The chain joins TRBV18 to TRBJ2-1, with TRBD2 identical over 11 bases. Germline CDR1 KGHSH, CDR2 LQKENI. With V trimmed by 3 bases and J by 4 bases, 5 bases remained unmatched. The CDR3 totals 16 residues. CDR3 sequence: CASSPGLAGGYNEQFF. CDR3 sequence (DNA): TGTGCCAGCTCACCTGGCCTAGCGGGGGGATACAATGAGCAGTTCTTC.

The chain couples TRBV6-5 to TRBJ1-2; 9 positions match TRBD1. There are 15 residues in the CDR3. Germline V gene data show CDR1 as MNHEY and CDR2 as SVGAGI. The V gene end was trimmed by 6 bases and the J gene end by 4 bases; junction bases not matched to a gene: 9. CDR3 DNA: TGTGCCAGCAGCTCCGTACGGACAGGGGCCTATGGCTACACCTTC. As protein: CASSSVRTGAYGYTF.

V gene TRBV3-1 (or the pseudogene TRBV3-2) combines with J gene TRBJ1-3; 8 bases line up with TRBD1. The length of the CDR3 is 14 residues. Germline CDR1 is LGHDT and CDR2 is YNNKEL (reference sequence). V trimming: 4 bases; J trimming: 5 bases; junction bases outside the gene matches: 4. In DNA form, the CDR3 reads TGTGCCAGCAGCCTTCGGGACAGGAGAAACACCATATATTTT. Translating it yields CASSLRDRRNTIYF.

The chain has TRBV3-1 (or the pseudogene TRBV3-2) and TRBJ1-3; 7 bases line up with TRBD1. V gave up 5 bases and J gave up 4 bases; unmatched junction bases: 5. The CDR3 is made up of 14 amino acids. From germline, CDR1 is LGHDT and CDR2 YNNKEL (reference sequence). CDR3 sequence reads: CASSVQGIGNTIYF. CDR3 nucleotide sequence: TGTGCCAGCAGCGTACAGGGGATCGGAAACACCATATATTTT.

CDR3 residues: CASSRGRWEGSYEQYF. The CDR3 DNA reads as TGTGCCAGCAGCCGAGGCAGGTGGGAGGGCTCCTACGAGCAGTACTTC. This chain joins TRBV4-2 and TRBJ2-7, with 7 bases aligning to TRBD2. The CDR3 runs 16 residues. After removal of 4 bases from V and 0 bases from J, the junction contained 9 bases not matched to a gene. Germline V gene sequence: CDR1 LGHNA, CDR2 YNFKEQ.

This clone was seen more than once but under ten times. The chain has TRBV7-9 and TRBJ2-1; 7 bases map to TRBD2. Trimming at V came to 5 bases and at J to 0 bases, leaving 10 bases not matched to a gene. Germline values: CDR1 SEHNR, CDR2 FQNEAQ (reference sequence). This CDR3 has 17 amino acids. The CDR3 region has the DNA TGTGCCAGCAGCGACTCCGGGGGGTTAAGCTCCTACAATGAGCAGTTCTTC. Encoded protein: CASSDSGGLSSYNEQFF.

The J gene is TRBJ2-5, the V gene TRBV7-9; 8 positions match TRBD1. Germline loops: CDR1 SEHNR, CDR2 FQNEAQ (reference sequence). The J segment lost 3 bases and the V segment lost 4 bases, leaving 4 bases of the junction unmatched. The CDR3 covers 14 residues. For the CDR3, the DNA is TGTGCCAGCAGCTCATCGGACAGGGAAGAGACCCAGTACTTC. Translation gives CASSSSDREETQYF.

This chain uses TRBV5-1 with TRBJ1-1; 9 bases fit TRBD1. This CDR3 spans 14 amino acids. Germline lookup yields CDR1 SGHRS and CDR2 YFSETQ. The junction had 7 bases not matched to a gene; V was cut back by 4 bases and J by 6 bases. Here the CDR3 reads CASSLGTGPPEAFF. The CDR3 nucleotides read TGCGCCAGCAGCCTCGGGACAGGGCCGCCTGAAGCTTTCTTT.

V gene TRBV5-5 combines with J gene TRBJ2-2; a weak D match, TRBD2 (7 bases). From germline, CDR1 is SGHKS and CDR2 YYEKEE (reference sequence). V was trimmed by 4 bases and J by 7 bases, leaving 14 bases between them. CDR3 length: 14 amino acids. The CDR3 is CASSPSGGGGELFF. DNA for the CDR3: TGTGCCAGCAGCCCCTCGGGGGGCGGCGGGGAGCTGTTTTTT.

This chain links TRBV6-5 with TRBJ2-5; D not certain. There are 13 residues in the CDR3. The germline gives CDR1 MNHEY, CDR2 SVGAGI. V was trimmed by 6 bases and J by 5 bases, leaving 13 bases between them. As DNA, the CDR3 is TGTGCCAGCAGCCCCGCGACGAGGGAGACCCAGTACTTC. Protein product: CASSPATRETQYF.

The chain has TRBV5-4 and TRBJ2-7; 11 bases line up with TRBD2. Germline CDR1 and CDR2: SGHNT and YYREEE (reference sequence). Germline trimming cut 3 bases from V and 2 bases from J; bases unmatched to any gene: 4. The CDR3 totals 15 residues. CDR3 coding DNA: TGTGCCAGCAGCTCACTAGCGGGGGCTACCTACGAGCAGTACTTC. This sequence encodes CASSSLAGATYEQYF.

The CDR3 bases are TGTGCCAGCAGCTTTCGGCCCGGGGGGCCAACCGACACCCAGTACTTC. It specifies CASSFRPGGPTDTQYF. The gene calls are TRBV7-2 and TRBJ2-5, with D maybe TRBD2 (7 bases). The length of the CDR3 is 16 residues. Germline assignment: CDR1 SGHTA and CDR2 FQGNSA. V was shortened by 3 bases and J by 8 bases, with 22 bases between the two germline ends.

DNA of the CDR3: TGTGCCAGCACCACACTAGCGGGAGGAACAGATACGCAGTATTTT. This translates into CASTTLAGGTDTQYF. The chain joins TRBV6-5 to TRBJ2-3, with 12 positions matching TRBD2. V lost 7 bases to trimming and J lost 3 bases; unmatched junction nucleotides: 5. Per germline, CDR1 MNHEY and CDR2 SVGAGI. The CDR3 is made up of 15 amino acids.

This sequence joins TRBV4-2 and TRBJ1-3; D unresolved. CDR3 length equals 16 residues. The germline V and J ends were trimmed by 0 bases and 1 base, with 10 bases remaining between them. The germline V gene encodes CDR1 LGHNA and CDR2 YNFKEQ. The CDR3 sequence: CASSQDSTLSGNTIYF. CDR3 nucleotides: TGTGCCAGCAGCCAAGATAGTACTCTATCTGGAAACACCATATATTTT.

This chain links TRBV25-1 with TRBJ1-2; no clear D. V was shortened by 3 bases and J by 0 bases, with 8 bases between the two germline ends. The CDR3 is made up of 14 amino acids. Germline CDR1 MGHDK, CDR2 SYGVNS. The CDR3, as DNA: TGTGCCAGCAGTGAGGGCACAACTAACTATGGCTACACCTTC. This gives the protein CASSEGTTNYGYTF.

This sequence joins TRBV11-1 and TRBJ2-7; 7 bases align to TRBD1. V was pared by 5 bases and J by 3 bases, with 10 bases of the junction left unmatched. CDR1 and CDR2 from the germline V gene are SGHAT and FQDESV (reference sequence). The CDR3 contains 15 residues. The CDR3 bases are TGTGCCAGCAGCCCCACCGGGACAGTTGTCTACGAGCAGTACTTC. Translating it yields CASSPTGTVVYEQYF.

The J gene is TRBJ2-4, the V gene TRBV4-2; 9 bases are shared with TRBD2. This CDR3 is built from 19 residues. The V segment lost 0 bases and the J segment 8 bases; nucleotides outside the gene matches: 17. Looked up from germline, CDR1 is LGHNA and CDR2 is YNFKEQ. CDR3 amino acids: CASSQDIEVAGAPGYIQYF. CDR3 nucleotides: TGTGCCAGCAGCCAAGATATTGAGGTAGCGGGGGCCCCGGGGTACATTCAGTACTTC.

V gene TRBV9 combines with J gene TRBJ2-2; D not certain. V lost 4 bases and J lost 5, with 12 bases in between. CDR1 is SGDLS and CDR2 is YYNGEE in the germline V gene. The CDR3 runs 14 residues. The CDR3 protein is CASSSGVYTGELFF. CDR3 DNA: TGTGCCAGCAGCTCAGGCGTGTATACCGGGGAGCTGTTTTTT.